The sequence of this T cell receptor beta chain was determined in a study of T cell responses to AZD1222 COVID-19 vaccine. As for this clone: Antigen unknown.

Sequenced by immunoSEQ multiplex PCR; TCRdb stores in-frame clones only, minus some. The sample yields 75,000 to 90,000 clones, roughly nine tenths seen once. Notes on the study in general: Dominant CD4 TCR responses targeted spike regions 160-218 and 743-854. Vaccination with two AZD1222 doses was followed by a rise in Spike-specific TCR breadth and depth. Clonal diversity was possibly underestimated, and the donors were mostly white British, with more females.

This clonotype was obtained from an adult who received the AZD1222 COVID-19 vaccine. Sequenced here: peripheral blood, sampled 28 days after the second AZD1222 dose.

CDR3 nucleotide sequence: TGTGCCAGCAGTTTGGACATTCTTGGACCTTCACCCCTCCACTTT. It encodes CASSLDILGPSPLHF. The genes are TRBV27 and TRBJ1-6; weak D call: TRBD1 (5 bases). Germline CDR1 MNHEY, CDR2 SMNVEV (reference sequence). CDR3 size: 15 residues. Trimming stripped 3 bases from V and 9 bases from J, with 15 bases between.